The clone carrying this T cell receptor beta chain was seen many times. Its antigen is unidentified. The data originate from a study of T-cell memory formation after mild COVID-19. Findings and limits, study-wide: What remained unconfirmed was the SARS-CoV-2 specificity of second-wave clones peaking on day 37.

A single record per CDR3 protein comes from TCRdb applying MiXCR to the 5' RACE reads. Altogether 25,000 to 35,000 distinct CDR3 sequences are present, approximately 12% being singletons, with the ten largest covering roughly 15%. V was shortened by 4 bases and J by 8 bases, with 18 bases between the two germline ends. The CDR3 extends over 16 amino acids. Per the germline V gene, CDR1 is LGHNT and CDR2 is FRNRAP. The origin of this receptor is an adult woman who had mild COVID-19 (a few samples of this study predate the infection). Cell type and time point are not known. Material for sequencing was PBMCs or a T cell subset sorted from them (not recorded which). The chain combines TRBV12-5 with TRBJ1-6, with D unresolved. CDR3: CASGYPYRRVYSPLHF. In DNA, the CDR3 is TGTGCTAGTGGTTACCCATATCGACGCGTTTATTCACCCCTCCACTTT.